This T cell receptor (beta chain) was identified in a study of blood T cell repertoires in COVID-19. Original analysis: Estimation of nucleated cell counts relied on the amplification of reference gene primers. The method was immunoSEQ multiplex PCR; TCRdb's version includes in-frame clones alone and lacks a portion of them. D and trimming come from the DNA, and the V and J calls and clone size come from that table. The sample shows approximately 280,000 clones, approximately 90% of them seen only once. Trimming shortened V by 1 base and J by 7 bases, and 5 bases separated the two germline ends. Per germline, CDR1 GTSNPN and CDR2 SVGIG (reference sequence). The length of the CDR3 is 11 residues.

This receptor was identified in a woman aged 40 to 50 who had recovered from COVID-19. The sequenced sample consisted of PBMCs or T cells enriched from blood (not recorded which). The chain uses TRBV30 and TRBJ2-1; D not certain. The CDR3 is CAWSDQNEQFF. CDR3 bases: TGTGCCTGGAGTGATCAGAATGAGCAGTTCTTC.